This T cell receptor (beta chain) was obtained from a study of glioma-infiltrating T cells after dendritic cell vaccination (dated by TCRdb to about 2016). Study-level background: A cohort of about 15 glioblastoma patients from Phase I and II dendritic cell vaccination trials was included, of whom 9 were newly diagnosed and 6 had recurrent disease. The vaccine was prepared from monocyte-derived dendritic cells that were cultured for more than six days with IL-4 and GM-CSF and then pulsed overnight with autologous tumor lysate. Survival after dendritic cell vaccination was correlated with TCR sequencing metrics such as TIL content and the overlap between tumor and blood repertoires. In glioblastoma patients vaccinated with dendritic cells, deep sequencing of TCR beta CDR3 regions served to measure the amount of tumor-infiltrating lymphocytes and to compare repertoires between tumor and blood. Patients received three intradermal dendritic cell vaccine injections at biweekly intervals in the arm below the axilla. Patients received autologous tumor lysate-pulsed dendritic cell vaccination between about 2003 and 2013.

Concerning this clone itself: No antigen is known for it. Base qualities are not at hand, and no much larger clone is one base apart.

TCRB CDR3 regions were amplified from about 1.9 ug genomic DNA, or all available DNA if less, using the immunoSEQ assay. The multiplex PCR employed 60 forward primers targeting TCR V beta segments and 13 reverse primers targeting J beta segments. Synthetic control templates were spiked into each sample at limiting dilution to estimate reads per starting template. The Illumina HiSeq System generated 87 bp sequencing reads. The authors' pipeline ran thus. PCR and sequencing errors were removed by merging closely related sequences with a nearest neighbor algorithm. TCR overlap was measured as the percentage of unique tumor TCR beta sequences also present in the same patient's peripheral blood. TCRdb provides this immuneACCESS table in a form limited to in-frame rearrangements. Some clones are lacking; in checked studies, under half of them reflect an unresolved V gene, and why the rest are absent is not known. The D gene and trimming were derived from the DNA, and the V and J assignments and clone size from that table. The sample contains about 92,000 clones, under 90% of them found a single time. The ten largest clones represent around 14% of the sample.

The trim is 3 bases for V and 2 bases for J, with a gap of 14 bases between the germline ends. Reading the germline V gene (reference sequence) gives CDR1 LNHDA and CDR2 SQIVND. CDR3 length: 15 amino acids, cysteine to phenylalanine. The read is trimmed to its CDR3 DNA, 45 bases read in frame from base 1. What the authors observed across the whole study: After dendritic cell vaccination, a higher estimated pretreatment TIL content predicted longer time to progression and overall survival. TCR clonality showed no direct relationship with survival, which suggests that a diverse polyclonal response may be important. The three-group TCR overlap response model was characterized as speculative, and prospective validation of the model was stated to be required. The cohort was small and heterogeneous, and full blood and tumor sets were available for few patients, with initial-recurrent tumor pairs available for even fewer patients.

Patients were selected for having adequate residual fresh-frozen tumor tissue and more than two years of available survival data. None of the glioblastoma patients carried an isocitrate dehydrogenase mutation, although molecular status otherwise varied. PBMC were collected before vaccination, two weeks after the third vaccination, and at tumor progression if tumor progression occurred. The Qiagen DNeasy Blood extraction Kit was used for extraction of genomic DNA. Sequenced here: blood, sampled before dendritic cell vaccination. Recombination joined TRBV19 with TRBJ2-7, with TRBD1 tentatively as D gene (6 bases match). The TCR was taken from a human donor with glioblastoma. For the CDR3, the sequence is CASSIASSGAYEQYF. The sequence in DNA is TGTGCCAGTAGTATCGCCTCGTCAGGGGCCTACGAGCAGTACTTC.